Listed below are T cell receptor beta chains from one sample, sequenced in a study of long-term antiretroviral therapy in people with HIV. Only in-frame clones appear in the TCRdb table, and some are missing; sequencing was by immunoSEQ multiplex PCR. The sample carries around 34,000 clones, roughly 74% recorded once. The sequencing used unsorted PBMCs, collected 3 years after starting antiretroviral therapy. The receptors were sampled from a man between 45 and 60 years old with HIV. Both conserved end residues are trimmed from each CDR3. A D gene is named only where the DNA matches it firmly. Expanded clones get a size class; other rows say once, few or many, or leave the size out.

d_call,clone_size,v_call,j_call,cdr3_aa
TRBD1,-,TRBV27,TRBJ1-3,ASSLSSTGKGNTIY
-,-,TRBV25-1,TRBJ2-7,ASSESGLAYEQY
TRBD1,once,TRBV6-6,TRBJ1-5,ASSLQTGINQPQH
-,-,TRBV4-3,TRBJ2-1,ASSQDPGNYNEQF
-,-,TRBV5-1,TRBJ2-2,ASSLSGWNTGELF
-,-,TRBV6-5,TRBJ1-2,ASSYSPTGSYGYT
-,-,TRBV5-6,TRBJ2-7,ASSHRQGMKEQY
TRBD1,-,TRBV7-2,TRBJ1-6,ASSSRQGAFSPLH
TRBD2,-,TRBV11-3,TRBJ2-7,ASSFNLAGGRDEQY
-,-,TRBV2,TRBJ1-5,ASRPDTGYQPQH
-,-,TRBV2,TRBJ2-3,ATYRDRSTDTQY
-,-,TRBV6-5,TRBJ2-1,ASKRNRLNNEQF
-,-,TRBV11-2,TRBJ1-2,ASSLGSHRWYYGYT
-,-,TRBV28,TRBJ2-3,ATSDSYTDTQY
TRBD1,-,TRBV19,TRBJ2-7,ASTTGAEQY
-,-,TRBV19,TRBJ2-3,ASSSQSVGTTDTQY
-,-,TRBV7-2,TRBJ1-5,ASSLAGGLGLNQPQH
-,-,TRBV6-5,TRBJ1-4,ASSSSLAGNEKLF
TRBD1,-,TRBV7-9,TRBJ2-7,ASTMGDRGISYEQY
-,-,TRBV5-6,TRBJ2-6,ASSLGEEDVLT
-,-,TRBV4-2,TRBJ1-3,ASSQDASYSGNTIY
-,-,TRBV2,TRBJ2-7,ASSDWTVYEQY
TRBD2,-,TRBV27,TRBJ2-1,ASSRGGARYNEQF
-,once,TRBV5-6,TRBJ2-5,ASSSTGRTKETQY
-,-,TRBV29-1,TRBJ2-3,SGEQGSADTQY
TRBD1,-,TRBV27,TRBJ2-7,ASSFGTGLRNEQY
-,-,TRBV29-1,TRBJ2-7,SVGGKRDGWEQY
-,-,TRBV5-1,TRBJ2-3,ASSLTSTDTQY
TRBD2,-,TRBV29-1,TRBJ2-3,SAPGLGFGTQY
-,-,TRBV5-6,TRBJ2-7,ASSLDPWREQY
-,-,TRBV7-2,TRBJ2-7,ASSYRPAPLSEQY
-,-,TRBV28,TRBJ1-2,ASSFRSGAGGYT
-,-,TRBV19,TRBJ2-7,ASSNGQGSYEQY
TRBD1,-,TRBV29-1,TRBJ1-1,SVGTGTGSKAF
TRBD2,-,TRBV7-9,TRBJ2-5,ASSKGGSETQY
-,-,TRBV28,TRBJ1-5,ASSLVSNQPQH
TRBD2,-,TRBV28,TRBJ2-7,ASSLVASGSYEQY
-,-,TRBV6-1,TRBJ2-6,ASRSGAGGANVLT
TRBD1,-,TRBV7-2,TRBJ2-3,ASSLLGTEKY
-,-,TRBV6-5,TRBJ2-7,ASSYSGTTTSYEQY
-,-,TRBV12-1,TRBJ1-2,ASSSTGGYGYT
-,-,TRBV4-3,TRBJ2-1,ASSQDIAGLRNNEQF
TRBD1,-,TRBV19,TRBJ1-3,ASNTGAAGNTIY
-,few,TRBV7-6,TRBJ1-6,ASSLAARVESPLH
-,-,TRBV19,TRBJ1-5,ASSILGGQPQH
TRBD1,-,TRBV29-1,TRBJ1-2,SYLRQGAGEGYT
TRBD1,few,TRBV5-1,TRBJ1-2,ASSSGVTGPYGYGYT
-,-,TRBV6-5,TRBJ2-3,ASSSGLTPDTQY